This entry lists 16 T cell receptor beta chains sequenced from one sample in a study of regulatory T cells in long-lasting Graves disease (dated by TCRdb to the early 2020s). The library was prepared using multiplex PCR. The sequencing machine was an Illumina HiSeq 4000. iRepertoire HTBI primers and Arm-PCR amplification of CDR3 regions were used to construct TCR beta libraries. TCRdb handled the public reads itself, with Q25 trimming in fastp and clone calling in MiXCR, and kept productive beta chains. Rows with one shared CDR3 protein collapse into an entry with the most common genes and DNA. This sample gives around 460,000 distinct CDR3 sequences in total; roughly 22% of them show up just once. Around 13% of the sample is taken by the ten largest. Taken with the paper, the label for time point translates to: persistent/refractory GD, antithyroid drugs over 5 years with positive TRAb. RNA was extracted from PBMCs in TRIzol for both TCR sequencing and RNA sequencing.

Sequencing used peripheral blood mononuclear cells (PBMCs), obtained when the disease was refractory, from a patient treated with antithyroid drugs. These receptors all stem from a female donor with Graves disease.

This clonotype was observed a few times. This chain uses TRBV5-1 with TRBJ2-2; no firm D call. The CDR3 sequence is 14 residues long. Trimming removed 0 bases from V and 7 bases from J, with 10 bases in between. The germline CDR1 and CDR2 sequences are SGHRS and YFSETQ. The CDR3 DNA sequence: TGCGCCAGCAGCTTGGTAGACGATGGCGGGGAGCTGTTTTTT. Protein sequence: CASSLVDDGGELFF.

This clonotype was seen more than once but under ten times. The rearrangement joins TRBV19 to TRBJ1-3; TRBD1 matches at 7 bases. After removal of 3 bases from V and 3 bases from J, the junction contained 5 bases not matched to a gene. Per the germline V gene, CDR1 is LNHDA and CDR2 is SQIVND (reference sequence). This CDR3 spans 15 amino acids. The CDR3 sequence is CASSISGGGGNTIYF. The DNA of the CDR3 is TGTGCCAGTAGTATTTCAGGGGGAGGTGGAAACACCATATATTTT.

This clonotype was picked up many times. The chain uses TRBV2 and TRBJ2-6, with D hard to call. The V gene lost 2 bases and the J gene lost 0 bases, with 11 bases spanning the gap. This CDR3 spans 17 amino acids. The germline V gene has CDR1 SNHLY and CDR2 FYNNEI. This chain's CDR3 is CASSELISYSGANVLTF. CDR3 nucleotide sequence: TGTGCCAGCAGTGAATTGATAAGCTACTCTGGGGCCAACGTCCTGACTTTC.

This clonotype was seen at least ten times. V gene TRBV12-5 combines with J gene TRBJ1-4; 8 nucleotides agree with TRBD1. Germline V CDR1 and CDR2: LGHNT, FRNRAP. Germline trimming cut 7 bases from V and 6 bases from J; bases unmatched to any gene: 16. The CDR3 loop spans 17 amino acids. Written as DNA, the CDR3 is TGTGCTAGTGCCCTCAGGGGGCCTGGGAGGATGCATGAAAAACTGTTTTTT. Its protein product is CASALRGPGRMHEKLFF.

The table lists this clonotype with many counts. This rearrangement joins TRBV11-2 to TRBJ1-2; possibly TRBD1 for D (5 bases). Between the trimmed V and J ends, which lost 0 bases and 4 bases, there was a span of 9 bases. CDR3 size: 14 residues. In germline, CDR1 is SGHAT, CDR2 FQNNGV. CDR3 nucleotides: TGTGCCAGCAGCTTAGACAGACAGTCCTATGGCTACACCTTC. It is translated as CASSLDRQSYGYTF.

V gene TRBV3-1 combines with J gene TRBJ1-2; 7 positions agree with TRBD1. The J segment lost 0 bases and the V segment lost 4 bases, leaving 5 bases of the junction unmatched. Germline V gene lookup returns CDR1 LGHDT and CDR2 YNNKEL (reference sequence). This CDR3 spans 15 amino acids. CDR3 bases: TGTGCCAGCAGCCCGGGGACAGTTTCTAACTATGGCTACACCTTC. As protein: CASSPGTVSNYGYTF. The full variable domain, its missing parts supplied by reference TRBV3-1 and TRBJ1-2, is DTAVSQTPKYLVTQMGNDKSIKCEQNLGHDTMYWYKQDSKKFLKIMFSYNNKELIINETVPNRFSPKSPDKAHLNLHINSLELGDSAVYFCASSPGTVSNYGYTFGSGTRLTVV.

This clonotype was observed many times. The V call is TRBV28, the J call TRBJ1-1; D gene uncertain. The V gene's germline CDR1 is MDHEN and CDR2 SYDVKM. Trimming removed 4 bases at V and 5 bases at J, with 11 bases between. The CDR3 is 13 residues long. The CDR3 bases are TGTGCCAGCAGTTCCGGATGGGTAACTGAAGCTTTCTTT. This translates into CASSSGWVTEAFF.

This chain links TRBV4-1 with TRBJ2-1, with 11 bases lining up with TRBD2. The CDR3 consists of 17 residues. Germline V CDR1 and CDR2: MGHRA, YSYEKL. The J segment lost 7 bases and the V segment lost 5 bases, leaving 13 bases of the junction unmatched. In DNA form, the CDR3 reads TGCGCCAGCAGCTCATCTCAGAGGACTAGCGGGTTGAATGAGCAGTTCTTC. Its translation: CASSSSQRTSGLNEQFF.

This sequence joins TRBV7-2 and TRBJ1-6; the D is unclear. V gave up 5 bases and J gave up 10 bases, with 18 bases separating them. The CDR3 extends over 15 amino acids. Per the germline V gene, CDR1 is SGHTA and CDR2 is FQGNSA. The CDR3 region is CASSPLAAAGSPLHF. The CDR3 DNA is TGTGCCAGCAGCCCTCTGGCCGCGGCGGGCTCACCCCTCCACTTT.

This clonotype was seen ten or more times. The gene calls are TRBV28 and TRBJ2-7, with D perhaps TRBD2 (5 bases). Trimming removed 1 base at V and 2 bases at J, with 6 bases between. Per germline, CDR1 MDHEN and CDR2 SYDVKM. The CDR3 length is 13 residues. CDR3 loop: CASSLSGTYEQYF. Here the CDR3 DNA reads TGTGCCAGCAGTTTATCCGGGACCTACGAGCAGTACTTC.

This clonotype has at least ten counts. V and J are TRBV7-8 and TRBJ1-1, with D uncertain. Germline V CDR1 and CDR2: SGHVS, FQNEAQ. The CDR3 is 15 amino acids. Between the trimmed V and J ends, which lost 5 bases and 0 bases, there was a span of 13 bases. CDR3 DNA: TGTGCCAGCAGCCTCTATCCAGCTATGAACACTGAAGCTTTCTTT. Translating gives CASSLYPAMNTEAFF.

The gene calls are TRBV5-1 and TRBJ2-4, with 8 nucleotides matching TRBD1. Germline CDR1 reads SGHRS; CDR2 reads YFSETQ. Trimming cost V 2 bases and J 3 bases; bases outside gene matches: 10. The CDR3 runs 17 residues. The CDR3 DNA follows: TGCGCCAGCAGCTTCCACGACAGGGGCGTCGGCAAAAACATTCAGTACTTC. This sequence encodes CASSFHDRGVGKNIQYF.

This clonotype occurred a few times. This chain links TRBV18 with TRBJ2-5; D is undetermined. The CDR3 consists of 15 residues. Per germline, CDR1 KGHSH and CDR2 LQKENI. V lost 3 bases, J lost 1 base, and 12 bases lay in between. CDR3 nucleotides: TGTGCCAGCTCACCGTCGTTGAACCGCCAAGAGACCCAGTACTTC. It yields the protein CASSPSLNRQETQYF.

The J gene is TRBJ2-5, the V gene TRBV7-3; D might be TRBD2 (6 bases). Germline CDR1 is SGHTA and CDR2 is FQGTGA. The CDR3 spans 14 residues. Trimming left V 5 bases short and J 3 bases short, with 13 bases between. The CDR3 coding sequence is TGTGCCAGCAGCCCCGGGACTTCAAAAGAGACCCAGTACTTC. Translation: CASSPGTSKETQYF.

This clonotype showed up many times. This chain joins TRBV28 and TRBJ1-2, with TRBD1 matching 9 bases. CDR1 is MDHEN, CDR2 SYDVKM, per germline. Germline trimming cut 1 base from V and 4 bases from J; bases unmatched to any gene: 13. The CDR3 spans 18 residues. DNA of the CDR3: TGTGCCAGCAGTTTATATGCTTACAGGGGGCGCTCGAGCTATGGCTACACCTTC. Protein sequence: CASSLYAYRGRSSYGYTF.

This clonotype was recorded a few times. This sequence joins TRBV6-1 and TRBJ2-1, with 16 bases that match TRBD2. Trimming removed 5 bases from V and 3 bases from J; junction bases left unmatched: 4. The CDR3 runs to 17 residues. Germline CDR1 reads MNHNS; CDR2 reads SASEGT. CDR3 amino acids: CASSRGLAGGLYNEQFF. The CDR3 region has the DNA TGTGCCAGCAGTCGGGGACTAGCGGGAGGGCTCTACAATGAGCAGTTCTTC.